This record covers a single T cell receptor (beta chain). The data are from a study of blood T cell repertoires in COVID-19. Study summary: Collection of acute and convalescent COVID-19 samples took place in the United States, Italy and Spain. Sample material is recorded as cDNA or gDNA derived from T cells, B-cell-depleted T cells, or PBMCs.

Authors' analysis steps: Reference gene primer amplification gave estimated nucleated cell counts. The data were produced by immunoSEQ multiplex PCR, yet TCRdb's version contains in-frame clones alone and is incomplete. V and J calls and clone size come straight from that table; D and trimming were deduced from the DNA. The data contain roughly 200,000 clones, roughly 88% of them singletons. V lost 4 bases and J lost 8, with 15 bases in between. This CDR3 spans 13 amino acids. Looked up from germline, CDR1 is SGDLS and CDR2 is YYNGEE. The sequence was collected from a man between 40 and 49 years old with acute or convalescent COVID-19. Sequencing used peripheral blood. The chain uses TRBV9 and TRBJ1-2, with D hard to call. DNA for the CDR3: TGTGCCAGCAGCATGGGTTATCGGGAAGGCTACACCTTC. Translated: CASSMGYREGYTF.